A selection of T cell receptor beta chains follows, all from one sample in a study of shared clonotypes between healthy human individuals. Sequencing used immunoSEQ multiplex PCR; TCRdb keeps in-frame clones, though not all of them. Of some 89,000 clones in the sample, 65% to 70% were seen once. Sequences were obtained from memory CD8+ T cells sorted from blood. These receptors all come from a man younger than 45 in good health. Both conserved end residues are part of each CDR3. D genes are given only for firm matches. The size of a clone is reported for some rows only, either as once, few or many, or as a class for expanded clones.

V gene	clone size	D gene	J gene	CDR3 protein	CDR3 DNA
TRBV11-3	once	.	TRBJ2-1	CASSSGGPEQFF	TGTGCCAGCAGCTCGGGGGGCCCGGAGCAGTTCTTC
TRBV6-5	.	.	TRBJ2-1	CASTQRAYNEQFF	TGTGCCAGCACTCAAAGGGCCTACAATGAGCAGTTCTTC
TRBV7-6	.	.	TRBJ2-1	CASSQLEFTGSSYNEQFF	TGTGCCAGCAGCCAACTGGAGTTTACGGGGAGCTCCTACAATGAGCAGTTCTTC
TRBV2	.	.	TRBJ2-3	CASSDGTNTDTQYF	TGTGCCAGCAGTGACGGGACGAACACAGATACGCAGTATTTT
TRBV10-3	.	.	TRBJ1-2	CAISESPGGGFGYTF	TGTGCCATCAGTGAGTCCCCCGGTGGAGGATTTGGCTACACCTTC
TRBV7-9	.	TRBD2	TRBJ2-3	CASSQPSSGISTDTQYF	TGTGCCAGCAGCCAACCTTCCAGCGGGATAAGCACAGATACGCAGTATTTT
TRBV11-3	.	.	TRBJ2-6	CASSSRTGRGANGANVLTF	TGTGCCAGCAGCTCTCGGACAGGGAGGGGCGCAAATGGGGCCAACGTCCTGACTTTC
TRBV7-2	.	.	TRBJ2-7	CASSSRTGTYEQYF	TGTGCCAGCAGCTCGAGGACGGGTACCTACGAGCAGTACTTC
TRBV28	.	TRBD2	TRBJ2-2	CASSLFGGSLDGELFF	TGTGCCAGCAGTTTGTTTGGCGGGAGCTTGGACGGGGAGCTGTTTTTT
TRBV7-2	.	.	TRBJ2-2	CASSSFTGELFF	TGTGCCAGCAGCTCGTTCACCGGGGAGCTGTTTTTT
TRBV29-1	.	TRBD1	TRBJ2-7	CSAYFRGRGYEQYF	TGCAGCGCTTACTTCAGGGGGCGCGGGTACGAGCAGTACTTC
TRBV27	.	TRBD1	TRBJ1-4	CASSPQGAPNEKLFF	TGTGCCAGCAGTCCCCAGGGGGCACCTAATGAAAAACTGTTTTTT
TRBV21-1	.	.	TRBJ2-1	CASRVLVGEQFF	TGTGCCAGCAGGGTCTTAGTGGGTGAGCAGTTCTTC
TRBV28	.	.	TRBJ1-1	CASSLGDTEAFF	TGTGCCAGCAGTTTAGGCGACACTGAAGCTTTCTTT
TRBV4-2	.	TRBD1	TRBJ2-3	CASSQEWTGRTDTQYF	TGTGCCAGCAGCCAAGAGTGGACAGGACGCACAGATACGCAGTATTTT
TRBV6-6	.	.	TRBJ1-5	CASTYSRVDNQPQHF	TGTGCCAGCACCTACTCGAGGGTTGACAATCAGCCCCAGCATTTT
TRBV5-1	.	TRBD1	TRBJ2-5	CASSPRRQGENKKHQETQYF	TGCGCCAGCAGCCCGAGGCGGCAGGGGGAAAACAAAAAACACCAAGAGACCCAGTACTTC
TRBV7-2	.	TRBD2	TRBJ2-1	CASSPRDYRAQFF	TGTGCCAGCAGCCCCAGGGACTATCGGGCGCAGTTCTTC
TRBV6-1	many	.	TRBJ2-1	CASTEGDRASNEQFF	TGTGCCAGCACCGAGGGAGACAGAGCGAGCAATGAGCAGTTCTTC
TRBV27	.	TRBD2	TRBJ2-1	CASNLAGVYNEQFF	TGTGCCAGTAACCTAGCGGGAGTTTACAATGAGCAGTTCTTC
TRBV5-1	few	.	TRBJ2-7	CASSLGGAENYEQYF	TGCGCCAGCAGCTTGGGAGGGGCCGAAAACTACGAGCAGTACTTC
TRBV15	.	.	TRBJ1-4	CATSRDGVLGEKLFF	TGTGCCACCAGCAGAGATGGGGTATTAGGTGAAAAACTGTTTTTT
TRBV5-5	.	.	TRBJ2-7	CAVQREDSYEQYF	TGTGCCGTGCAGAGAGAGGACTCCTACGAGCAGTACTTC
TRBV16	.	TRBD2	TRBJ2-1	CASSQSALAGAEQFF	TGTGCCAGCAGCCAATCGGCACTAGCGGGAGCTGAGCAGTTCTTC
TRBV7-9	.	TRBD1	TRBJ2-3	CASSKSGTGGRDTQYF	TGTGCCAGCAGCAAATCCGGGACAGGGGGTAGGGATACGCAGTATTTT